The 12 T cell receptor beta chains below come from one sample, sequenced in a study of blood T cell repertoires in COVID-19. TCRdb's table, derived via immunoSEQ multiplex PCR, lists solely in-frame clones and lacks some. The data hold about 350,000 clones, with roughly 87% observed a single time. The sequencing input was PBMCs or T cells enriched from blood (not recorded which). These receptors all come from a woman aged 30 to 39 who had recovered from COVID-19.

This chain connects TRBV19 to TRBJ2-5, with TRBD1 as a possible D gene (6 bases). The CDR3 runs to 12 residues. V lost 3 bases to trimming and J lost 5 bases, with 7 bases between them. Germline CDR1 and CDR2: LNHDA and SQIVND (reference sequence). The CDR3 spells CASSIQGETQYF. Written as DNA, the CDR3 is TGTGCCAGTAGTATCCAGGGGGAGACCCAGTACTTC.

This chain joins TRBV7-9 and TRBJ1-1; tentative D call: TRBD1 (5 bases). Germline V gene data show CDR1 as SEHNR and CDR2 as FQNEAQ (reference sequence). V was cut by 1 base and J by 6 bases, with 9 bases left in between. The CDR3 sequence is 13 residues long. CDR3 loop: CASSLGGAPEAFF. Here the CDR3 DNA reads TGTGCCAGCAGCTTAGGTGGGGCGCCTGAAGCTTTCTTT.

V gene TRBV7-9 combines with J gene TRBJ2-3, with a possible D match to TRBD2 (6 bases). Trimming took off 4 bases at V and 0 bases at J, with 14 bases between the two ends. The germline V gene has CDR1 SEHNR and CDR2 FQNEAQ (reference sequence). The CDR3 consists of 16 residues. In DNA, the CDR3 is TGTGCCAGCAGCTCCCTGGGGGGAGTTAGCACAGATACGCAGTATTTT. Protein: CASSSLGGVSTDTQYF.

This chain joins TRBV28 and TRBJ1-2, with a weak D call TRBD1 (5 bases). V lost 3 bases, J lost 8 bases, and 10 bases lay in between. Germline values: CDR1 MDHEN, CDR2 SYDVKM. The CDR3 contains 12 residues. This chain's CDR3 is CASSLAGLGYTF. CDR3 in DNA: TGTGCCAGCAGTTTGGCGGGGCTGGGCTACACCTTC.

This chain connects TRBV7-2 to TRBJ2-5; the D is unclear. This CDR3 contains 12 residues. Trimming took off 2 bases at V and 5 bases at J, with 6 bases between the two ends. Germline CDR1 and CDR2: SGHTA and FQGNSA. This chain's CDR3 is CASSLSEETQYF. The CDR3 nucleotides read TGTGCCAGCAGCTTAAGTGAGGAGACCCAGTACTTC. The full variable domain, completed using reference TRBV7-2 and TRBJ2-5, is GAGVSQSPSNKVTEKGKDVELRCDPISGHTALYWYRQSLGQGLEFLIYFQGNSAPDKSGLPSDRFSAERTGGSVSTLTIQRTQQEDSAVYLCASSLSEETQYFGPGTRLLVL.

The chain uses TRBV6-5 and TRBJ2-1; 9 bases map to TRBD1. The germline gives CDR1 MNHEY, CDR2 SVGAGI. With V trimmed by 6 bases and J by 1 base, 4 bases remained unmatched. This CDR3 comprises 15 residues. The DNA of the CDR3 is TGTGCCAGCAGGAAGACAGGGGGATCCTACAATGAGCAGTTCTTC. Protein product: CASRKTGGSYNEQFF.

This sequence joins TRBV7-2 and TRBJ2-7; 13 bases agree with TRBD2. In germline, CDR1 is SGHTA, CDR2 FQGNSA. The CDR3 length is 16 residues. With V trimmed by 5 bases and J by 4 bases, 8 bases remained unmatched. The DNA of the CDR3 is TGTGCCAGCAGCCCGCGGACTAGCGGGGGAGGGTACGAGCAGTACTTC. Residues: CASSPRTSGGGYEQYF. Based on the CDR3 plus reference TRBV7-2 and TRBJ2-7, the full variable domain is GAGVSQSPSNKVTEKGKDVELRCDPISGHTALYWYRQSLGQGLEFLIYFQGNSAPDKSGLPSDRFSAERTGGSVSTLTIQRTQQEDSAVYLCASSPRTSGGGYEQYFGPGTRLTVT.

The genes are TRBV28 and TRBJ1-2; D remains unclear. The V end was cut by 4 bases, the J end by 4 bases, with 4 bases between. The CDR3 contains 11 residues. Germline-derived CDR1 and CDR2 are MDHEN and SYDVKM. The CDR3 here is CASSSFYGYTF. DNA of the CDR3: TGTGCCAGCAGTTCCTTCTATGGCTACACCTTC.

This sequence joins TRBV28 and TRBJ2-5; D gene ambiguous. Trimming took 2 bases from V and 5 from J, leaving 9 bases between them. Germline V gene lookup returns CDR1 MDHEN and CDR2 SYDVKM. This CDR3 comprises 13 residues. The CDR3 DNA follows: TGTGCCAGCAGTTTACCCCCTTCGGAGACCCAGTACTTC. Residues: CASSLPPSETQYF.

V is TRBV28 and J is TRBJ1-3; weak D call: TRBD1 (6 bases). The CDR3 covers 15 residues. Per the germline V gene, CDR1 is MDHEN and CDR2 is SYDVKM. The ends were cut back, 3 bases at V and 4 bases at J, with 13 bases in the middle. CDR3 amino acids: CASSFQGLGGNTIYF. DNA for the CDR3: TGTGCCAGCAGTTTTCAGGGGTTAGGGGGAAACACCATATATTTT.

This chain joins TRBV6-5 and TRBJ1-2; D might be TRBD1 (5 bases). The CDR3 length is 13 residues. The germline CDR1 and CDR2 sequences are MNHEY and SVGAGI. The germline V and J ends were trimmed by 8 bases and 6 bases, with 16 bases remaining between them. The DNA for the CDR3 is TGTGCCAGCGGTTTCAGGGATTCAAATGGCTACACCTTC. This codes for CASGFRDSNGYTF.

The chain couples TRBV29-1 to TRBJ2-3, with 11 nucleotides matching TRBD1. Trimming took 3 bases from V and 4 from J; bases not matched to a gene: 6. The CDR3 has 15 residues. Germline values: CDR1 SQVTM, CDR2 ANQGSEA. The CDR3 nucleotides read TGCAGCGTTGAGGGACAGGGGGGGGTCCCAGATACGCAGTATTTT. Translation: CSVEGQGGVPDTQYF.